Listed below are T cell receptor beta chains from one sample, sequenced in a study of cytomegalovirus exposure and HLA in healthy donors. Some clones are missing from TCRdb's copy, which holds only in-frame ones; the method was immunoSEQ multiplex PCR. The table includes roughly 120,000 clones, roughly four fifths detected once. The sequencing sample was made of PBMCs. The origin of the receptors is a man in his forties or fifties in good health and CMV-seropositive. Each CDR3 is given with its conserved first and last residue. The D gene is left open where the match is weak. Not all rows give a size; the values are once, few, many and, for expanded clones, a class.

v_gene,abundance,j_gene,d_gene,CDR3nt,CDR3aa
TRBV10-1,once,TRBJ1-5,TRBD1,TGCGCCAGCAGTGCTCAGGGGGCTGGCAATCAGCCCCAGCATTTT,CASSAQGAGNQPQHF
TRBV5-4,-,TRBJ2-1,TRBD2,TGTGCCAGCAGCTCCGGACTAGCGGGGGAAGGTGAGCAGTTCTTC,CASSSGLAGEGEQFF
TRBV7-9,few,TRBJ1-4,TRBD1,TGTGCCAGCAGCTTGGCGAGACAGGGGCGTAATGAAAAACTGTTTTTT,CASSLARQGRNEKLFF
TRBV19,-,TRBJ1-2,TRBD1,TGTGCCAGCGTCAATCTGCCCTGGGGACAGGGGTTGAATGGCTACACCTTC,CASVNLPWGQGLNGYTF
TRBV5-1,-,TRBJ2-2,TRBD1,TGCGCCAGCAGTCAACGGTCAGGGGGCGACGGGGAGCTGTTTTTT,CASSQRSGGDGELFF
TRBV27,-,TRBJ2-1,-,TGTGCCAGCAGTTTAGGACTATACAATGAGCAGTTCTTC,CASSLGLYNEQFF
TRBV27,-,TRBJ1-1,-,TGTGCCAGCAGAACCACCTTAGATTCCGAGGCTTTCTTT,CASRTTLDSEAFF
TRBV11-3,-,TRBJ1-4,-,TGTGCCAGCAGCCCGGGGGTTGAAATAGGGGAAAAACTGTTTTTT,CASSPGVEIGEKLFF
TRBV11-2,-,TRBJ2-7,TRBD2,TGTGCCAGCAGCCCTTACTTTCGAACGAGCGGGAGTAACTACGAGCAGTACTTC,CASSPYFRTSGSNYEQYF
TRBV7-2,-,TRBJ2-5,-,TGTGCCAGCAGCGTTAGCGTAACAGAGACCCAGTACTTC,CASSVSVTETQYF
TRBV19,-,TRBJ2-7,TRBD1,TGTGCCAGTAGTATTTCCCCGAGGGGGCTCTACGAGCAGTACTTC,CASSISPRGLYEQYF